This TCR beta chain was obtained from a study of cytomegalovirus exposure and HLA in healthy donors. This PCR relied on a set of 60 Vbeta primers and 13 Jbeta primers. Measured with immunoSEQ multiplex PCR; TCRdb has only the in-frame clones, and not every one. The sample records approximately 130,000 clones, around 74% being singletons. The CDR3 has 15 residues. The trim removed 10 bases at V and 0 bases at J, leaving 11 bases unmatched. Germline V lookup: CDR1 MDHEN, CDR2 SYDVKM. The sequencing input was PBMCs. The chain couples TRBV28 to TRBJ1-1; 7 nucleotides agree with TRBD1. The sequence was obtained from a man aged 25-45 years in good health and CMV-seronegative. CDR3 nucleotide sequence: TGTGCCACCGGTTCGACAGGGAGAGTGAACACTGAAGCTTTCTTT. This encodes CATGSTGRVNTEAFF.